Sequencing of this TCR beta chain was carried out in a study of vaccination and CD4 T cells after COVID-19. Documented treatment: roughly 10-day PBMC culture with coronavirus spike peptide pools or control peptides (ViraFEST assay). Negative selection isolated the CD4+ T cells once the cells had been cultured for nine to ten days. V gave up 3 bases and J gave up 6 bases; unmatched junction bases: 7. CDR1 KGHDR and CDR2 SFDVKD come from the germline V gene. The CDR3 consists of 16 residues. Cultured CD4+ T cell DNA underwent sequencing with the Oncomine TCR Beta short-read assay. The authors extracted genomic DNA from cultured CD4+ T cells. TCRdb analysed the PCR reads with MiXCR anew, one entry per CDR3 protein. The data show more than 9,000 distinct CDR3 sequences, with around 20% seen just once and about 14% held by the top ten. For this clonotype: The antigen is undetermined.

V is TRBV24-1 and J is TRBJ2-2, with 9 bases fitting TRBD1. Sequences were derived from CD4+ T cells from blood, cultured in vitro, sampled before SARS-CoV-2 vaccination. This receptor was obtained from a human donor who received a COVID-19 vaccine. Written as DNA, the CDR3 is TGTGCCACCAGTGATCCCGGGACAGGGCGGCCCGGGGAGCTGTTTTTT. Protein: CATSDPGTGRPGELFF.